This T cell receptor (beta chain) was retrieved from a study of T cell repertoires in cytomegalovirus infection. Study overall: HLA-B-restricted CMV epitopes that are well studied, plus recently identified HLA-C-restricted ones, were used by the study. Both a matching HLA type and CMV infection were indicated by public TCR beta signatures.

In the case of this clonotype: Antigen specificity is unknown.

This CDR3 contains 16 residues. Germline CDR1 and CDR2: MNHEY and SMNVEV (reference sequence). After removal of 6 bases from V and 3 bases from J, the junction contained 7 bases not matched to a gene. In TCRdb, the reads were re-called with MiXCR into one record per CDR3 protein. The sample yields about 920,000 distinct CDR3 sequences, 30% to 40% seen once. Study results and caveats: Summed frequency of shared TCR beta families picked out CMV carriers who also had the relevant HLA.

The source material was cultured CD8+ T cells from PBMCs, sampled from culture after CMV antigen stimulation. The J gene is TRBJ2-1, the V gene TRBV27, with 11 bases aligning to TRBD2. This clonotype was sampled from a human donor in good health (CMV status not recorded). Some clones in this sample may be carry-over from other donors' samples. The CDR3 region has the DNA TGTGCCAGCAGCATACTAGCGGGGGCCCACTACAATGAGCAGTTCTTC. As protein: CASSILAGAHYNEQFF.